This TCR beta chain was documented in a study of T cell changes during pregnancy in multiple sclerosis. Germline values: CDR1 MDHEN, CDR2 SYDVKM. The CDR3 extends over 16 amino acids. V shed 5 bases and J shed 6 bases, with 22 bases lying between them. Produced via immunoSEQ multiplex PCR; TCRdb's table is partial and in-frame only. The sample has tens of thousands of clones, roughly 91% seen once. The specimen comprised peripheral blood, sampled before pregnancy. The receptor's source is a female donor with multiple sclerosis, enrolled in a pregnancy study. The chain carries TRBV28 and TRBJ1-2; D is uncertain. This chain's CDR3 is CASSPSPGSPGNGYTF. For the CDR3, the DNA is TGTGCCAGCAGTCCCTCGCCCGGTTCGCCGGGGAATGGCTACACCTTC.